A single T cell receptor (beta chain) is shown here with its context. What it recognizes is unknown. The PCR made use of 60 Vbeta and 13 Jbeta primers. The data were produced by immunoSEQ multiplex PCR, yet TCRdb's version contains in-frame clones alone and is incomplete. The sample consists of under 250,000 clones, approximately 80% of them appearing once. This sample stems from a study of cytomegalovirus exposure and HLA in healthy donors. Findings of the study overall: Reports indicate that TCR beta sequences accurately predicted the HLA-A and HLA-B alleles of most subjects.

V dropped 2 bases and J dropped 7 bases, with 18 bases sitting between them. The CDR3 is 15 residues long. The germline gives CDR1 MNHEY, CDR2 SVGAGI. The clonotype originates from a woman aged 25 to 45 in good health and CMV-seronegative. This sequence joins TRBV6-5 and TRBJ2-7, with D perhaps matching TRBD2 (6 bases). Sequencing was performed on PBMCs. DNA of the CDR3: TGTGCCAGCAGTTACGGAGGGCCCCGCTCGGCGGAGCAGTACTTC. It codes for CASSYGGPRSAEQYF.